Listed here is a single T cell receptor beta chain. Libraries of TCR beta came from iRepertoire HTBI primers plus Arm-PCR of CDR3 regions. One entry per CDR3 protein, called by TCRdb with MiXCR from the multiplex PCR reads. This table holds 580,000 or so distinct CDR3 sequences, roughly 15% found once. These data belong to a study of regulatory T cells in long-lasting Graves disease. CDR1 and CDR2 from the germline V gene are DFQATT and SNEGSKA (reference sequence). The CDR3 is made up of 16 amino acids. V dropped 0 bases and J dropped 2; count of bases not matched to a gene: 7. Time point noted: newly diagnosed GD, antithyroid drugs for less than 3 months. With RNA extracted from PBMCs as input, the TCR library was made. These data were likewise used in another study, on T cells in Graves' hyperthyroidism and ophthalmopathy. That paper notes: Among the patients, aged 18 to 65, hyperthyroidism was newly diagnosed and had lasted under 2 months.

The clonotype was recovered from a man aged 18 to 29 with Graves disease. This chain links TRBV20-1 with TRBJ2-7; 10 positions agree with TRBD2. Specimen: peripheral blood mononuclear cells (PBMCs), collected at new diagnosis, from a patient treated with antithyroid drugs. The CDR3 is CSARDRLAGVAYEQYF. The CDR3 nucleotides are TGCAGTGCTAGAGATCGGCTAGCGGGAGTGGCCTACGAGCAGTACTTC.